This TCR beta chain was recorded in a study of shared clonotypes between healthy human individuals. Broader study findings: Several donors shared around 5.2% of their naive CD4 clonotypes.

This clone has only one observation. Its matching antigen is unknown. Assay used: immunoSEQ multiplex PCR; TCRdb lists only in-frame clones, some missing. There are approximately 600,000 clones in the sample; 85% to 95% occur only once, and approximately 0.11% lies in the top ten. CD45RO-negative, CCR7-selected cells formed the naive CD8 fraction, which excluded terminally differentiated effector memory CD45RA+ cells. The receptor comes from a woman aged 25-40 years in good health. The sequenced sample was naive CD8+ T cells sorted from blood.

Here the CDR3 DNA reads TGTGCCAGCAGCTCTCCGCGGGAGGGCCGCCACGAGCAGTACTTC. Translating it yields CASSSPREGRHEQYF. The chain has TRBV7-9 and TRBJ2-7; 9 positions agree with TRBD2. Germline CDR1 and CDR2: SEHNR and FQNEAQ (reference sequence). J was trimmed by 5 bases and V by 4 bases; bases with no gene match: 9. The CDR3 extends over 15 amino acids.